These 25 T cell receptor beta chains share one sample of origin, sequenced in a study of CD8 T cells in ankylosing spondylitis (dated by TCRdb to 2016 to 2017). The library was obtained by 5' RACE. Sequenced on an Illumina HiSeq 2500. The raw public reads went through TCRdb reprocessing: fastp at Q25, MiXCR clone calling, in-frame beta chains kept. Each entry is one CDR3 protein sequence, shown with its most common DNA and genes. In all, the sample holds 300,000 to 400,000 distinct CDR3 sequences, and roughly 14% of those were seen once. The ten largest clones represent 0.95% to 1.4% of the sample. Material for sequencing was blood, either unsorted or a sorted T cell fraction (not recorded which). The receptors here all came from a male donor with ankylosing spondylitis or in good health (not recorded which).

This clonotype was seen more than once but under ten times. The chain recombines TRBV20-1 with TRBJ2-7; TRBD2 agrees at 14 bases. V lost 5 bases and J lost 0; bases outside the gene matches: 9. This CDR3 is 17 amino acids long. CDR1 and CDR2 (germline): DFQATT, SNEGSKA (reference sequence). The chain's CDR3 is CSAPGTSGSSSSYEQYF. In nucleotides, the CDR3 is TGCAGTGCTCCCGGGACTAGCGGGAGTTCTTCCTCCTACGAGCAGTACTTC.

This clonotype was counted a few times. This sequence joins TRBV7-7 and TRBJ2-3, with TRBD2 matching 7 bases. The ends lost 5 bases at V and 5 bases at J; junction bases unmatched: 10. Germline V gene sequence: CDR1 SSHAT, CDR2 FNYEAQ (reference sequence). The CDR3 is 15 amino acids. For the CDR3, the DNA is TGTGCCAGCAGCGGAAGCGGGGCTTCTGGAGATACGCAGTATTTT. Amino acids: CASSGSGASGDTQYF.

This clonotype turned up a few times. The chain is built from TRBV29-1 and TRBJ1-2; TRBD1 aligns across 10 bases. This CDR3 contains 13 residues. The germline CDR1 and CDR2 sequences are SQVTM and ANQGSEA. After removal of 5 bases from V and 3 bases from J, the junction contained 3 bases not matched to a gene. DNA of the CDR3: TGCAGCGTTAGGACAGGGGGTCACTATGGCTACACCTTC. Translating it yields CSVRTGGHYGYTF.

The chain carries TRBV29-1 and TRBJ2-5; 8 nucleotides line up with TRBD1. Germline-derived CDR1 and CDR2 are SQVTM and ANQGSEA. The V and J ends lost 5 bases and 3 bases, in that order; junction bases with no gene match: 11. The CDR3 spans 15 residues. The CDR3 DNA follows: TGCAGCGTTAATTCAGGGGGCGCAGGTGAAGAGACCCAGTACTTC. Its translation: CSVNSGGAGEETQYF.

This clonotype was counted a few times. This sequence joins TRBV13 and TRBJ2-2; 9 bases match TRBD1. Germline assignment: CDR1 PRHDT and CDR2 FYEKMQ (reference sequence). There are 15 residues in the CDR3. V trimming: 4 bases; J trimming: 6 bases; junction bases outside the gene matches: 6. For the CDR3, the DNA is TGTGCCAGCAGCTACCGGGACAGGGCCTCCGGGGAGCTGTTTTTT. Encoded protein: CASSYRDRASGELFF. Full variable domain (rest looked up from reference TRBV13 and TRBJ2-2): AAGVIQSPRHLIKEKRETATLKCYPIPRHDTVYWYQQGPGQDPQFLISFYEKMQSDKGSIPDRFSAQQFSDYHSELNMSSLELGDSALYFCASSYRDRASGELFFGEGSRLTVL.

This clonotype has more than one count but fewer than ten. This chain connects TRBV9 to TRBJ2-2, with 9 bases lining up with TRBD2. This CDR3 region has 17 residues. CDR1 and CDR2 (germline): SGDLS, YYNGEE. J lost 8 bases, V lost 3 bases, and 14 bases had no gene match. CDR3 region: CASSGRAGTSSEGELFF. The CDR3 DNA reads as TGTGCCAGCAGCGGGAGGGCCGGGACTAGCTCAGAAGGGGAGCTGTTTTTT.

The chain combines TRBV12-3 or TRBV12-4 with TRBJ2-7; 8 bases align to TRBD2. The CDR3 sequence is 15 residues long. After removal of 3 bases from V and 7 bases from J, the junction contained 11 bases not matched to a gene. The CDR3 sequence is CASSFLPKRGREQYF. CDR3 nucleotide sequence: TGTGCCAGCAGTTTCCTCCCCAAGCGGGGGCGGGAGCAGTACTTC.

In this sample, this clonotype turned up a few times. This sequence joins TRBV20-1 and TRBJ2-1; possible D gene TRBD2, 5 bases. This CDR3 spans 12 amino acids. V was cut by 2 bases and J by 8 bases, with 10 bases left in between. CDR1 and CDR2 (germline): DFQATT, SNEGSKA (reference sequence). CDR3 sequence (DNA): TGCAGTGCTAGACTTCTAGCCCATGAGCAGTTCTTC. Its translation: CSARLLAHEQFF.

The chain uses TRBV4-2 and TRBJ2-7; 9 bases fit TRBD2. This CDR3 is 15 amino acids long. Trimming removed 4 bases from V and 4 bases from J; junction bases left unmatched: 8. The germline V gene has CDR1 LGHNA and CDR2 YNFKEQ. The chain's CDR3 is CASSRDDSGGYEQYF. The CDR3 bases are TGTGCCAGCAGCCGTGACGATAGCGGGGGATACGAGCAGTACTTC.

The rearrangement uses TRBV15 and TRBJ2-7, with 15 bases identical to TRBD2. The germline V gene encodes CDR1 LNHNV and CDR2 YYDKDF (reference sequence). This CDR3 comprises 20 residues. Trimming cost V 0 bases and J 0 bases; bases outside gene matches: 9. The DNA of the CDR3 is TGTGCCACCAGCAGAGATCGTGGGACTAGCGGGAGGTCGAGCTCCTACGAGCAGTACTTC. Amino acid sequence: CATSRDRGTSGRSSSYEQYF. The full variable domain, its missing parts supplied by reference TRBV15 and TRBJ2-7, is DAMVIQNPRYQVTQFGKPVTLSCSQTLNHNVMYWYQQKSSQAPKLLFHYYDKDFNNEADTPDNFQSRRPNTSFCFLDIRSPGLGDTAMYLCATSRDRGTSGRSSSYEQYFGPGTRLTVT.

The rearrangement joins TRBV7-2 to TRBJ2-2; TRBD1 aligns across 7 bases. J was trimmed by 4 bases and V by 4 bases; bases with no gene match: 6. Germline-derived CDR1 and CDR2 are SGHTA and FQGNSA. This CDR3 contains 15 residues. In DNA, the CDR3 is TGTGCCAGCAGCTATCAGTCAGGGGGCACCGGGGAGCTGTTTTTT. Translated: CASSYQSGGTGELFF.

This clonotype was found a few times. The CDR3 spells CASSSGTLNTGELFF. Written as DNA, the CDR3 is TGCGCCAGCAGCTCCGGGACACTTAACACCGGGGAGCTGTTTTTT. This rearrangement joins TRBV5-1 to TRBJ2-2, with D tentatively TRBD1 (6 bases). V lost 3 bases to trimming and J lost 2 bases, with 11 bases between them. The length of the CDR3 is 15 residues. Per germline, CDR1 SGHRS and CDR2 YFSETQ.

This clonotype was detected a few times. The V and J genes are TRBV5-6 and TRBJ2-5, with D perhaps matching TRBD2 (5 bases). Germline V gene data show CDR1 as SGHDT and CDR2 as YYEEEE. CDR3 length: 13 residues. Trimming removed 2 bases from V and 4 bases from J, with 9 bases in between. The CDR3 sequence is CASSFAGIETQYF. CDR3 DNA: TGTGCCAGCAGCTTCGCGGGTATAGAGACCCAGTACTTC.

The chain joins TRBV10-3 to TRBJ2-7, with D unclear. CDR1 is ENHRY, CDR2 SYGVKD, per germline. The V gene lost 6 bases and the J gene lost 6 bases, with 15 bases spanning the gap. The CDR3 runs to 13 residues. The CDR3 here is CAISPVGKTEQYF. The CDR3 nucleotides read TGTGCCATCAGCCCGGTCGGTAAGACCGAGCAGTACTTC.

The rearrangement uses TRBV5-1 and TRBJ2-1, with 9 bases lining up with TRBD2. This CDR3 spans 14 amino acids. V shed 4 bases, J shed 10 bases, and the junction held 9 bases outside the gene matches. Germline assignment: CDR1 SGHRS and CDR2 YFSETQ. CDR3 amino acids: CASSPLAGGGEQFF. As DNA, the CDR3 is TGCGCCAGCAGCCCCCTGGCGGGGGGGGGCGAGCAGTTCTTC.

A few counts support this clonotype. The gene calls are TRBV6-1 and TRBJ1-1; 8 nucleotides match TRBD1. With 3 bases clipped from V and 2 bases from J, the junction kept 5 bases outside the gene matches. Germline V CDR1 and CDR2: MNHNS, SASEGT. The CDR3 is 15 residues long. The CDR3 region has the DNA TGTGCCAGCAGTGACCTCACAGGGGGAAACACTGAAGCTTTCTTT. Translating it yields CASSDLTGGNTEAFF.

This clonotype appeared a few times. The gene calls are TRBV20-1 and TRBJ2-5, with D tentatively TRBD1 or TRBD2 (5 bases each). Trimming cost V 3 bases and J 4 bases, with 15 bases left between them. The CDR3 is made up of 14 amino acids. Germline values: CDR1 DFQATT, CDR2 SNEGSKA (reference sequence). The CDR3 reads CSASPGQFLETQYF. CDR3 bases: TGCAGTGCTAGCCCGGGGCAATTTTTAGAGACCCAGTACTTC.

This clonotype was seen only a few times. The chain uses TRBV20-1 and TRBJ2-4, with 9 nucleotides matching TRBD1. The junction had 13 bases not matched to a gene; V was cut back by 4 bases and J by 0 bases. The length of the CDR3 is 18 residues. Germline lookup yields CDR1 DFQATT and CDR2 SNEGSKA (reference sequence). DNA for the CDR3: TGCAGTGCTATGAGGTTGACAGGGGGGGACGGAGCCAAAAACATTCAGTACTTC. Protein: CSAMRLTGGDGAKNIQYF.

This clonotype was seen at least ten times. This chain connects TRBV4-1 to TRBJ1-5; no clear D. V was shortened by 0 bases and J by 6 bases, with 12 bases between the two germline ends. CDR3 length equals 15 residues. CDR1 MGHRA and CDR2 YSYEKL come from the germline V gene. CDR3 bases: TGCGCCAGCAGCCAAGATGGGGTAAAGTCTCAGCCCCAGCATTTT. This encodes CASSQDGVKSQPQHF.

This clonotype was seen ten or more times. The chain links TRBV7-2 to TRBJ2-5; a weak D match, TRBD2 (6 bases). CDR1 is SGHTA, CDR2 FQGNSA, per germline. Trimming took 3 bases from V and 0 from J, leaving 14 bases between them. This CDR3 contains 16 residues. CDR3 residues: CASSLVAGRHQETQYF. The CDR3 nucleotides read TGTGCCAGCAGCTTGGTGGCGGGGAGACACCAAGAGACCCAGTACTTC.

This clonotype was seen only a few times. This chain joins TRBV7-9 and TRBJ2-2; D not certain. Germline CDR1 reads SEHNR; CDR2 reads FQNEAQ (reference sequence). The V gene lost 4 bases and the J gene lost 4 bases, with 10 bases spanning the gap. The CDR3 is 14 residues long. The CDR3 sequence: CASSSPPGTGELFF. In DNA, the CDR3 is TGTGCCAGCAGCTCCCCCCCGGGCACCGGGGAGCTGTTTTTT.

This clonotype was seen a few times. The CDR3 reads CSVAGLAGDEQYF. Written as DNA, the CDR3 is TGCAGCGTTGCAGGACTAGCGGGAGACGAGCAGTACTTC. The chain combines TRBV29-1 with TRBJ2-7; 13 bases match TRBD2. Per the germline V gene, CDR1 is SQVTM and CDR2 is ANQGSEA. After removal of 4 bases from V and 5 bases from J, the junction contained 2 bases not matched to a gene. The CDR3 contains 13 residues.

The rearrangement uses TRBV7-6 and TRBJ2-5; 7 nucleotides align to TRBD1. Looked up from germline, CDR1 is SGHVS and CDR2 is FNYEAQ. The length of the CDR3 is 16 residues. Unmatched junction bases numbered 5, after V lost 0 bases and J lost 1 base. CDR3 protein: CASSLAGGTVQETQYF. CDR3 DNA: TGTGCCAGCAGCTTAGCTGGTGGGACAGTCCAAGAGACCCAGTACTTC.

This clonotype was seen repeatedly, ten times or more. The chain links TRBV7-9 to TRBJ2-1, with D uncertain. From germline, CDR1 is SEHNR and CDR2 FQNEAQ (reference sequence). Trimming removed 5 bases at V and 5 bases at J, with 4 bases between. CDR3 length: 11 amino acids. DNA for the CDR3: TGTGCCAGCAGCCGAAACAATGAGCAGTTCTTC. This gives the protein CASSRNNEQFF.

This clonotype was seen only a few times. The chain uses TRBV5-1 and TRBJ1-1, with D hard to call. Deletions cut 4 bases from V and 1 base from J, with 8 bases between. The germline CDR1 and CDR2 sequences are SGHRS and YFSETQ. The CDR3 has 13 residues. CDR3 sequence reads: CASSPAENTEAFF. In DNA form, the CDR3 reads TGCGCCAGCAGCCCAGCCGAGAACACTGAAGCTTTCTTT.